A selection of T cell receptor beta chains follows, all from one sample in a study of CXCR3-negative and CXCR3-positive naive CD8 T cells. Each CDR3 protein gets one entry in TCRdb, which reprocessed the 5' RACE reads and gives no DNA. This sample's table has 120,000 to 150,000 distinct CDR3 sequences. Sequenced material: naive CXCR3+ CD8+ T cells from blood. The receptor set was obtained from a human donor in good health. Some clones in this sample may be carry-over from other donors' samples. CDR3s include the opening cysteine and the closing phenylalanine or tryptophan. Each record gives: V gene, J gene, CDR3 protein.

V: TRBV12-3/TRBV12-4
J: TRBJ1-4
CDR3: CASTDGHRLFF

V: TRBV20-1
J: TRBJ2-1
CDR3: CSARDKGDEQFF

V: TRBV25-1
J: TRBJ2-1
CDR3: CASSEPTLADYNEQFF

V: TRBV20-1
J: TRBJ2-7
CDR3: CSALERVSYEQYF

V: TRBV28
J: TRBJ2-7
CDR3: CASSLYRNYEQYF

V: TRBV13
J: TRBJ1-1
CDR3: CASSLRGSTEAFF

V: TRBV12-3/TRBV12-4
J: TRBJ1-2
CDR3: CASSARGQGGYTF

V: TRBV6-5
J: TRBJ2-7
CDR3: CASSYSPGETYEQYF

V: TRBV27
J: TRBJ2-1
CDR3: CASRKFGTGVFNEQFF

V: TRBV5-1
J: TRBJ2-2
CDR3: CASSLVPTGNTGELFF

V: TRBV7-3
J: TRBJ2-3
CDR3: CASSSGIGMRADTQYF

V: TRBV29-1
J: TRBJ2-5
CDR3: CSVYDISGETQYF

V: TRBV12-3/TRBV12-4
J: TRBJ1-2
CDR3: CASSLRDSPYGYTF

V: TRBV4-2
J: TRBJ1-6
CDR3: CASSQDLDSPLHF

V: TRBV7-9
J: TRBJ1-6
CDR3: CASSAPHFGTESNSPLHF

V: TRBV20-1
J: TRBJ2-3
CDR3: CSAREEPLTQYF

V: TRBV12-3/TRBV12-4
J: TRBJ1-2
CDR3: CASRSGTGGDANYGYTF

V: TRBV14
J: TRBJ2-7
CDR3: CASSPGLVSYEQYF

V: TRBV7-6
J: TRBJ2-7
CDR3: CASSLAAGGALNEQYF

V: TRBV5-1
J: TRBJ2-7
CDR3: CASSFAGGYDEQYF

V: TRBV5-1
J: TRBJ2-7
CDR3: CASSLEQGMYEQYF

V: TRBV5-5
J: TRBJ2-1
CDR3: CASSFSHYERGVSSEQFF

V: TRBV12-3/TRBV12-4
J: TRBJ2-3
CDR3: CASTPFEGRTDTQYF

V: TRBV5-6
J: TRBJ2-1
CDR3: CASSLDPVSGHNEQFF

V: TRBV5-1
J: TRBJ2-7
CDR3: CASNPDGPYEQYF

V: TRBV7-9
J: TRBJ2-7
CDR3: CASSLQTSYEQYF

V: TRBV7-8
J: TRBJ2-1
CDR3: CASSFGGDRRYNEQFF

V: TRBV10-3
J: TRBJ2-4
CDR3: CAISESTGDKNIQYF

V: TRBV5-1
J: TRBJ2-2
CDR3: CASSLAGDGSGELFF

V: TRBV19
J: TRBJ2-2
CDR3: CASNPADTNTGELFF

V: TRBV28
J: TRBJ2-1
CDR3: CASSYTEPDNEQFF

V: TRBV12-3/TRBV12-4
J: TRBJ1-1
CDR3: CASRPTGLNTEAFF

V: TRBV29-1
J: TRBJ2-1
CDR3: CSVEGGQGSYNEQFF

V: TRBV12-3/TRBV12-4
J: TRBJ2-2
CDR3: CASSFLGQDEAGELFF

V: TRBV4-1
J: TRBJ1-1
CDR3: CASSLVEGTEAFF

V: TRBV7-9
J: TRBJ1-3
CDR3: CASSPGRTSGNTIYF

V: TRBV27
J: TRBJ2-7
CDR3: CASSPLLREGSIYEQYF